The rows below give T cell receptor beta chains drawn from one sample of a study of shared clonotypes between healthy human individuals. Only in-frame clones appear in the TCRdb table, and some are missing; sequencing was by immunoSEQ multiplex PCR. This table holds roughly 500,000 clones, over 65% found once. Material for sequencing was PBMCs. Receptor source: a woman in her thirties or forties in good health. Some clones in this sample may be carry-over from other donors' samples. Each CDR3 is given with its conserved first and last residue. The D gene is left open where the match is weak. Part of the rows lack a size; the others show once, few, many or a class for expanded clones.

few | TRBJ1-2 | TRBD1 | TRBV15 | CATSPRDRVAYGYTF | TGTGCCACCAGCCCCCGGGACAGGGTAGCCTATGGCTACACCTTC
NA | TRBJ2-4 | TRBD1 | TRBV7-9 | CASSLPTGQGARAKNIQYF | TGTGCCAGCAGCCTACCGACGGGACAGGGGGCGAGGGCCAAAAACATTCAGTACTTC
few | TRBJ1-5 | NA | TRBV6-5 | CASRSSLGHQPQHF | TGTGCCAGCAGATCCAGCCTCGGCCATCAGCCCCAGCATTTT
few | TRBJ2-7 | NA | TRBV11-2 | CASSGTPSGSYEQYF | TGTGCCAGCAGCGGAACCCCCAGCGGCTCCTACGAGCAGTACTTC
NA | TRBJ1-2 | NA | TRBV30 | CAWSAVPGGGYTF | TGTGCCTGGAGTGCTGTCCCCGGCGGTGGCTACACCTTC
many | TRBJ1-5 | TRBD1 | TRBV30 | CAWRTGVQPQHF | TGTGCCTGGCGGACAGGGGTTCAGCCCCAGCATTTT
once | TRBJ2-5 | NA | TRBV7-3 | CACSLRNQETQYF | TGTGCCTGCAGCTTACGGAACCAAGAGACCCAGTACTTC
NA | TRBJ2-5 | TRBD2 | TRBV5-4 | CASSLSGGQETQYF | TGTGCCAGCAGCTTGTCGGGGGGACAAGAGACCCAGTACTTC
NA | TRBJ2-7 | TRBD2 | TRBV7-9 | CASSAPSGRAYEQYF | TGTGCCAGCAGCGCACCTAGCGGGAGGGCCTACGAGCAGTACTTC
once | TRBJ1-1 | TRBD1 | TRBV6-1 | CASRDRPMNTEAFF | TGTGCCAGCAGGGACAGGCCAATGAACACTGAAGCTTTCTTT
once | TRBJ2-1 | NA | TRBV29-1 | CSVDRRVNEQFF | TGCAGCGTTGACCGACGGGTCAATGAGCAGTTCTTC